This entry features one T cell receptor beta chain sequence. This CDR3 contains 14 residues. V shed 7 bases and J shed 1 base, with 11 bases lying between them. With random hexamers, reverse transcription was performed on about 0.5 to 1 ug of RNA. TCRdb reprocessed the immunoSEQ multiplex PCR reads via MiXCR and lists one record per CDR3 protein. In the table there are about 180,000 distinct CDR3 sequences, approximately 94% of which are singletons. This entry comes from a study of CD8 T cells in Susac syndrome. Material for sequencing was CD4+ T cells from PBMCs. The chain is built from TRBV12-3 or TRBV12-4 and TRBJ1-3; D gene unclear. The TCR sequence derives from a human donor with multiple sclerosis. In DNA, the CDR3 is TGTGCCAGCACCACAAGCTTTTCTGGAAACACCATATATTTT. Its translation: CASTTSFSGNTIYF.